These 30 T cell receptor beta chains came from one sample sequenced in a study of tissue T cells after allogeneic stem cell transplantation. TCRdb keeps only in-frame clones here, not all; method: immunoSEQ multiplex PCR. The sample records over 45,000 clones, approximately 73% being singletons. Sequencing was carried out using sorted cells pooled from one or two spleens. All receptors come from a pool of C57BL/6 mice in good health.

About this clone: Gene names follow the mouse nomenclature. The CDR3 sequence is CASSQDRGADTQYF. CDR3 DNA (partial): TGTGCCAGCAGCCAAGACAGGGGAGCAGACACCCAGTAC. The rearrangement uses TRBV5 and TRBJ2-5; D is perhaps TRBD1 (6 bases). The sequenced fragment ends 1 residue before the CDR3 boundary, so the rest is inferred from the germline J gene. Germline CDR1 LGHNA, CDR2 YNLKQL (reference sequence). Trimming removed 0 bases from V and 5 bases from J, with 9 bases in between. The CDR3 spans 14 residues.

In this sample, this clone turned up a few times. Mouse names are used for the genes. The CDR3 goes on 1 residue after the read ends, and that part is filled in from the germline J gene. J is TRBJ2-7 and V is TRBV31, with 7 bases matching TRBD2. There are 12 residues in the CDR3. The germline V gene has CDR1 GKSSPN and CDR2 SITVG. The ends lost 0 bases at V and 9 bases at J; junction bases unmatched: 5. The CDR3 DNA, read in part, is TGTGCCTGGAGTCTCCCGGCTGGGGGACAGTAC. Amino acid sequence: CAWSLPAGGQY. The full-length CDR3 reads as CAWSLPAGGQYF.

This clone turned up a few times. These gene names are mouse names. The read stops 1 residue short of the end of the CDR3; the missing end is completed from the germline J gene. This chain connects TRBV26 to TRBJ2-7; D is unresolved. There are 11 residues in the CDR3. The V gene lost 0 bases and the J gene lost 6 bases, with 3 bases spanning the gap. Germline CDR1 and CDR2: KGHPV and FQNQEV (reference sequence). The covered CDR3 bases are TGTGCCAGCAGTCTGTCGACTGAACAGTAC. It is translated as CASSLSTEQY. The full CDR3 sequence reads CASSLSTEQYF.

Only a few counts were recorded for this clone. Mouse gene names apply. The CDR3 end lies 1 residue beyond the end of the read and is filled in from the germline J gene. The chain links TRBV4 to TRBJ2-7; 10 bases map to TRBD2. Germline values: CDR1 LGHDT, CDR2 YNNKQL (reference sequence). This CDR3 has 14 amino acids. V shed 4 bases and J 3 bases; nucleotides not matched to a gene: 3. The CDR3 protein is CASSFGLGVYEQYF. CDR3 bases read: TGTGCCAGCAGCTTTGGACTGGGGGTCTATGAACAGTAC.

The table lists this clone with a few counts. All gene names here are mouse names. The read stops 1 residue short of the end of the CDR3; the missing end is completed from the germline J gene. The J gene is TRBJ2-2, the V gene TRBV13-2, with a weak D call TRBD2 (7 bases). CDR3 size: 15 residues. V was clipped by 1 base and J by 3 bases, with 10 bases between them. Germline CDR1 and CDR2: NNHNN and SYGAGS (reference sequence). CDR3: CASGDRGGYTGQLYF. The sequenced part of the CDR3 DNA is TGTGCCAGCGGTGATAGGGGGGGGTACACCGGGCAGCTCTAC.

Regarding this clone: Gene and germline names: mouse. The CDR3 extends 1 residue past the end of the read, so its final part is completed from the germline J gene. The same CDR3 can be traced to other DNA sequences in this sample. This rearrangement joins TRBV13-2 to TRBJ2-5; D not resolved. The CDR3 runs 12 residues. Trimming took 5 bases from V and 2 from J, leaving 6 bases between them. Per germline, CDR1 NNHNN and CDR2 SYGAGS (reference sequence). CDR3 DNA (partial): TGTGCCAGCGGGGCGGGCCAAGACACCCAGTAC. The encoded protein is CASGAGQDTQY. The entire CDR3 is CASGAGQDTQYF.

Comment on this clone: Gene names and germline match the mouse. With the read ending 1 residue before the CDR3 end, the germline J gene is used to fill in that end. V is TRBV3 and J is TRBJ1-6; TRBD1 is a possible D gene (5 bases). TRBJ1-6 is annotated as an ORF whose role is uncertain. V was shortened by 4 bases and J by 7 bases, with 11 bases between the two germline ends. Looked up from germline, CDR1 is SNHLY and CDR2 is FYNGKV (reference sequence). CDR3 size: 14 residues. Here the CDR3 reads CASSSGGGNSPLYF. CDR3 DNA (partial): TGTGCCAGCAGCTCCGGGGGGGGGAATTCGCCCCTCTAC.

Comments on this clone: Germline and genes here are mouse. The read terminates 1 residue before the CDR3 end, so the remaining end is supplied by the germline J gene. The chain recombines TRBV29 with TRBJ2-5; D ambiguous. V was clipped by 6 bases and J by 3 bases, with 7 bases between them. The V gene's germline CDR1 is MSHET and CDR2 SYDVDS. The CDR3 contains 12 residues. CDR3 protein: CASSRQQDTQYF. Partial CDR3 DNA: TGTGCTAGCAGCCGACAACAAGACACCCAGTAC. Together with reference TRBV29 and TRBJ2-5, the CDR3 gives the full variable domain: DMKVTQMPRYLIKRMGENVLLECGQDMSHETMYWYRQDPGLGLQLIYISYDVDSNSEGDIPKGYRVSRKKREHFSLILDSAKTNQTSVYFCASSRQQDTQYFGPGTRLLVL.

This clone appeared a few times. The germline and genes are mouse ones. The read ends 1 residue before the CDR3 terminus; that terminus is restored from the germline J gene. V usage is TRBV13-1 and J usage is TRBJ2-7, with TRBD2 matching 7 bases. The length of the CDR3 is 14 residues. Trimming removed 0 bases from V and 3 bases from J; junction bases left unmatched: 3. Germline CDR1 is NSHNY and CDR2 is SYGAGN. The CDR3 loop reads CASSDALGVYEQYF. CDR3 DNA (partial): TGTGCCAGCAGTGATGCCCTGGGGGTCTATGAACAGTAC.

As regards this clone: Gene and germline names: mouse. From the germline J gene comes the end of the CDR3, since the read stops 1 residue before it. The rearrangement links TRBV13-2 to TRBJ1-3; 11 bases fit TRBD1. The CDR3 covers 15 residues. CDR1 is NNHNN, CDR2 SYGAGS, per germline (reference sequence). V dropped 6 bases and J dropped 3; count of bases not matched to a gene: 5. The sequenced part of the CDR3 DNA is TGTGCCAGCGTCCCGGGACAGGGGGATGGAAATACGCTCTAT. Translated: CASVPGQGDGNTLY. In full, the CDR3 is CASVPGQGDGNTLYF.

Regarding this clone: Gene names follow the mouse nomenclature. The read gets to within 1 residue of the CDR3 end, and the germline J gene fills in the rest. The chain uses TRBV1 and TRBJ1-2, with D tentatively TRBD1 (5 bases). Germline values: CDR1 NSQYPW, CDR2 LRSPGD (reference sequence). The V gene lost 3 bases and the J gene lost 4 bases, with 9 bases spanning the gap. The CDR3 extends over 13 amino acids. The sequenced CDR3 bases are TGCACCTGCAGTGCGAGACAGTCCTCCGACTACACC. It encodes CTCSARQSSDYT. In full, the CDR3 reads CTCSARQSSDYTF.

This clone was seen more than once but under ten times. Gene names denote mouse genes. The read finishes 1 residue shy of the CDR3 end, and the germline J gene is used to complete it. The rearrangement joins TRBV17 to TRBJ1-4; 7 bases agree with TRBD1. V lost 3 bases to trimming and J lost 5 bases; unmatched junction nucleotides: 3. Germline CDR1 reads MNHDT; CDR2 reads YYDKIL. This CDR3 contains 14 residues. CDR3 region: CASSSGRGNERLFF. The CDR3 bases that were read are TGTGCTAGCAGTAGTGGCAGGGGGAACGAAAGATTATTT.

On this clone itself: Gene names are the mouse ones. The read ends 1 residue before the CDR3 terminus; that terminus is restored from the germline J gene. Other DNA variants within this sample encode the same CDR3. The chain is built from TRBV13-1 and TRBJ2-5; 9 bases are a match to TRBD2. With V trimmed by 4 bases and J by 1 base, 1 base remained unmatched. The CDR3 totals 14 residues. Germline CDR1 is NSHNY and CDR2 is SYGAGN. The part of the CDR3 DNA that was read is TGTGCCAGCAGTCGGACTGGGGACCAAGACACCCAGTAC. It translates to CASSRTGDQDTQY. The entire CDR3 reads CASSRTGDQDTQYF.

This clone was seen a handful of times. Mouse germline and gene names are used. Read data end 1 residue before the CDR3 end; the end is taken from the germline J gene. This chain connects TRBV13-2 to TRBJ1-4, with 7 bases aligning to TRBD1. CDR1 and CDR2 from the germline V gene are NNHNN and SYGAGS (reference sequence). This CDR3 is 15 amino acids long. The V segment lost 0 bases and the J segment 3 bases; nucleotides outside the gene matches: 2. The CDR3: CASGDAQGTNERLFF. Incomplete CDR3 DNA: TGTGCCAGCGGTGATGCACAGGGGACCAACGAAAGATTATTT.

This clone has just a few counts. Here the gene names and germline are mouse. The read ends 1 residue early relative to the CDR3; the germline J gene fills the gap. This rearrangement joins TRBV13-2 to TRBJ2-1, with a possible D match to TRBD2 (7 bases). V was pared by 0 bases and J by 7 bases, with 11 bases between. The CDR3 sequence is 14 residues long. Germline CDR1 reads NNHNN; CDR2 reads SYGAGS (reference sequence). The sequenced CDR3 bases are TGTGCCAGCGGTGATGAGGGGGGCGAGGCTGAGCAGTTC. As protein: CASGDEGGEAEQF. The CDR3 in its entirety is CASGDEGGEAEQFF.

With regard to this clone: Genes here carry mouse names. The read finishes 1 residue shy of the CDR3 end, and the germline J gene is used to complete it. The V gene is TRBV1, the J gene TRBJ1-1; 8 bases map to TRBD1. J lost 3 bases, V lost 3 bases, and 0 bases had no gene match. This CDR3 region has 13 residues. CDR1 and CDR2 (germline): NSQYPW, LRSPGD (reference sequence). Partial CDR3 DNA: TGCACCTGCAGTGCGGGACAGGACACAGAAGTCTTC. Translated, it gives CTCSAGQDTEVF. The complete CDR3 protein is CTCSAGQDTEVFF.

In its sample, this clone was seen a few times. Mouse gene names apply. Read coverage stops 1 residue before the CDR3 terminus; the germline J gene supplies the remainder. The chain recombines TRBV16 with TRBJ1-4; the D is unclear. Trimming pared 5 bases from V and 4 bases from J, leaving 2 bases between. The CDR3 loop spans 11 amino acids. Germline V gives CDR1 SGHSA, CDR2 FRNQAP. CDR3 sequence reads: CASSINERLFF. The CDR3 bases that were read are TGTGCAAGCAGCATCAACGAAAGATTATTT. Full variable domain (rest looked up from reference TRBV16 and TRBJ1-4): NAGVIQTPRHKVTGKGQEATLWCEPISGHSAVFWYRQTIVQGLEFLTYFRNQAPIDDSGMPKERFSAQMPNQSHSTLKIQSTQPQDSAVYLCASSINERLFFGHGTKLSVL.

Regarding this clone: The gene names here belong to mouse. The CDR3 bases that were read are TGTGCCAGCAGTATGGGACTGGGGGGTAATGCTGAGCAGTTC. Residues: CASSMGLGGNAEQF. Given in full, the CDR3 is CASSMGLGGNAEQFF. This chain uses TRBV19 with TRBJ2-1; 12 bases are a match to TRBD2. The read stops 1 residue short of the end of the CDR3; the missing end is completed from the germline J gene. The germline V gene encodes CDR1 FNHDT and CDR2 SITEND (reference sequence). V gave up 2 bases and J gave up 5 bases; unmatched junction bases: 2. The CDR3 has 15 residues.

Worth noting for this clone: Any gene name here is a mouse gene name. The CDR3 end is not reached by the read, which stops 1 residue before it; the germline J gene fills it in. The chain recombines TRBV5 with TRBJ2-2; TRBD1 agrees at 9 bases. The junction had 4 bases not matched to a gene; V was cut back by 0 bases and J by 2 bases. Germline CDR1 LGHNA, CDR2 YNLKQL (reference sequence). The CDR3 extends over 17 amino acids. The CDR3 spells CASSQDTGGPNTGQLYF. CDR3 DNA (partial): TGTGCCAGCAGCCAAGACACAGGGGGCCCTAACACCGGGCAGCTCTAC.

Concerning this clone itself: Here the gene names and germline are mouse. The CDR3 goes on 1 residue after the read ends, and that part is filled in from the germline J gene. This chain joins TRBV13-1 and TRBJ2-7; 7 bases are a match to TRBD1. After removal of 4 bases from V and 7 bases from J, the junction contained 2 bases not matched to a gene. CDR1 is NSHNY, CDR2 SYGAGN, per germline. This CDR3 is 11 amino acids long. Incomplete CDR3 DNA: TGTGCCAGCAGTCCGGGACAGGAACAGTAC. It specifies CASSPGQEQY. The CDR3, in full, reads CASSPGQEQYF.

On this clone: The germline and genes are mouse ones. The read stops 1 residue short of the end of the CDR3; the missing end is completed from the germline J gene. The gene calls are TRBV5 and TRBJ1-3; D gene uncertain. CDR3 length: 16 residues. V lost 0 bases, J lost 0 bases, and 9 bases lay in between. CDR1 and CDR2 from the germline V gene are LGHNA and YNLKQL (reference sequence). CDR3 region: CASSQDHRHSGNTLYF. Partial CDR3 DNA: TGTGCCAGCAGCCAAGATCACAGACATTCTGGAAATACGCTCTAT.

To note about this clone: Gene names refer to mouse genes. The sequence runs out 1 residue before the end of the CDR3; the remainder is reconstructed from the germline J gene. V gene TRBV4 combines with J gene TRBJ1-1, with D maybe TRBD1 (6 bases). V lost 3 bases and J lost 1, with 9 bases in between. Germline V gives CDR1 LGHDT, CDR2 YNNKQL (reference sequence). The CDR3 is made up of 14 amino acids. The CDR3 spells CASSYGRGNTEVFF. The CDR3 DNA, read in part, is TGTGCCAGCAGCTACGGCAGGGGAAACACAGAAGTCTTC.

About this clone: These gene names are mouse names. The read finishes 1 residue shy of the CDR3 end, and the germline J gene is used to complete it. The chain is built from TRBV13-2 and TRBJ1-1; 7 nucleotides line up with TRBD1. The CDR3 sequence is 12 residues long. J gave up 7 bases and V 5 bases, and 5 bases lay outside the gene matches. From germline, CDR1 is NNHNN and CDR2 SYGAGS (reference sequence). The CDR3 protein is CASGEQGREVFF. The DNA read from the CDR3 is TGTGCCAGCGGGGAACAGGGGCGAGAAGTCTTC.

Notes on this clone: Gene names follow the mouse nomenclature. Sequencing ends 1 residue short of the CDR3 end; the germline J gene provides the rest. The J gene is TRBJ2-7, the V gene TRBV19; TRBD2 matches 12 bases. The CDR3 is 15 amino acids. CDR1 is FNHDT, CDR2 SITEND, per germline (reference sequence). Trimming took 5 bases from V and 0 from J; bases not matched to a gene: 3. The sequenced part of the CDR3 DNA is TGTGCCAGCAGACAGGGACTGGGGGGCTCCTATGAACAGTAC. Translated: CASRQGLGGSYEQY. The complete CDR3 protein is CASRQGLGGSYEQYF.

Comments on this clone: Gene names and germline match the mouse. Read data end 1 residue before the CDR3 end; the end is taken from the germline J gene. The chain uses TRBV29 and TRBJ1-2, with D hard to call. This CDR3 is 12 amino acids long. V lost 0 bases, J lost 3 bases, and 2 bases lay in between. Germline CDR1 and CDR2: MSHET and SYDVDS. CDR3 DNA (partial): TGTGCTAGCAGTTTATCGGACTCCGACTACACC. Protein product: CASSLSDSDYT. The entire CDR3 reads CASSLSDSDYTF.

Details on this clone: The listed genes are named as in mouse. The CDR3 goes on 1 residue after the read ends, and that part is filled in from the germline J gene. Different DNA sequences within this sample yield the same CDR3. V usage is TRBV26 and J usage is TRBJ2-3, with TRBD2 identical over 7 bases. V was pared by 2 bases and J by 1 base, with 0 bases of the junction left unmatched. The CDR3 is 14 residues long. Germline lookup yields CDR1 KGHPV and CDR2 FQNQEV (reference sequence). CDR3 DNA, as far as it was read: TGTGCCAGCAGTCTGGGGGGGGGTGCAGAAACGCTGTAT. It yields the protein CASSLGGGAETLY. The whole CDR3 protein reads CASSLGGGAETLYF.

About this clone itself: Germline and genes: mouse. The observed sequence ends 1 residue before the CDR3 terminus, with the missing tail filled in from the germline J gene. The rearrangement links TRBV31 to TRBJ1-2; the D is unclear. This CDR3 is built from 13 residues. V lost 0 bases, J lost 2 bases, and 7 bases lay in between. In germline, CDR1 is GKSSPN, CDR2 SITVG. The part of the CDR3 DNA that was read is TGTGCCTGGAGTCTAATAGGGAACTCCGACTACACC. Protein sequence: CAWSLIGNSDYT. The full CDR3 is CAWSLIGNSDYTF.

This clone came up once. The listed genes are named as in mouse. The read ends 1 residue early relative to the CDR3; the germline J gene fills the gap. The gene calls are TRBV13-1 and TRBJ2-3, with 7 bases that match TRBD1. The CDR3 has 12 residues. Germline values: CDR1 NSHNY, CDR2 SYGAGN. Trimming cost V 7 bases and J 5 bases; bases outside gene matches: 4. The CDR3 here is CASGAGGETLYF. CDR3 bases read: TGTGCCAGCGGCGCAGGGGGAGAAACGCTGTAT.

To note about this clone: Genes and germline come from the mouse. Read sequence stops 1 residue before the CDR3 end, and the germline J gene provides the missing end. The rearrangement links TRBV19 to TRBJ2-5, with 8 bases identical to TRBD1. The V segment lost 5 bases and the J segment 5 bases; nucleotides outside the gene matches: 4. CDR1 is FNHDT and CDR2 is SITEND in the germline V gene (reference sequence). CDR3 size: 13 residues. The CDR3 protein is CASRSTGVDTQYF. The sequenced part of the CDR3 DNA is TGTGCCAGCAGATCGACAGGGGTAGACACCCAGTAC.

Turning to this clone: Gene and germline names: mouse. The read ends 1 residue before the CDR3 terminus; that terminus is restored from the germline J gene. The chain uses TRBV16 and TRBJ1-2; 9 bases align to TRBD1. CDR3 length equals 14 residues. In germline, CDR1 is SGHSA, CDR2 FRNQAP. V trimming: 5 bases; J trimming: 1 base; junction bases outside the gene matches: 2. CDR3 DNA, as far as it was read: TGTGCAAGCAGCCGACAGGGGGGAAACTCCGACTACACC. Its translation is CASSRQGGNSDYT. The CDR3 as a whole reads CASSRQGGNSDYTF.